This passage covers 15 T cell receptor beta chains from one sample sequenced in a study of CD8 T cells in Susac syndrome. Reverse transcription used about 0.45 to 1 ug RNA and random hexamers. Via MiXCR, TCRdb re-called the immunoSEQ multiplex PCR reads, giving one row per CDR3 protein. The sample has approximately 170,000 distinct CDR3 sequences; roughly 95% are singletons. Material for sequencing was CD4+ T cells from PBMCs. The source is a human donor in good health.

The V and J genes are TRBV29-1 and TRBJ1-3, with D possibly being TRBD1 (5 bases). The CDR3 runs to 13 residues. Germline assignment: CDR1 SQVTM and CDR2 ANQGSEA. The V gene lost 1 base and the J gene lost 1 base, with 5 bases spanning the gap. CDR3: CSVEGGSGNTIYF. The CDR3 DNA reads as TGCAGCGTTGAAGGGGGGTCTGGAAACACCATATATTTT.

The rearrangement joins TRBV12-3 or TRBV12-4 to TRBJ2-3, with D perhaps matching TRBD2 (6 bases). V lost 6 bases and J lost 2, with 15 bases in between. The CDR3 is 15 residues long. Here the CDR3 reads CASSPGGYTTDTQYF. The CDR3 DNA reads TGTGCCAGCAGCCCCGGAGGGTACACCACAGATACGCAGTATTTT.

The sample holds one count of this clonotype. The V call is TRBV7-9, the J call TRBJ1-4, with no clear D. Trimming took 2 bases from V and 4 from J, leaving 11 bases between them. Germline assignment: CDR1 SEHNR and CDR2 FQNEAQ (reference sequence). The CDR3 length is 15 residues. The CDR3, as DNA: TGTGCCAGCAGCTTAACTTTGGCAGTTAATGAAAAACTGTTTTTT. It encodes CASSLTLAVNEKLFF.

CDR3: CSVEKQTQYF. The CDR3 nucleotides read TGCAGCGTAGAAAAGCAGACCCAGTACTTC. This sequence joins TRBV29-1 and TRBJ2-5; no clear D. The ends were cut back, 6 bases at V and 6 bases at J, with 8 bases in the middle. Germline V gives CDR1 SQVTM, CDR2 ANQGSEA. The CDR3 runs to 10 residues.

The V call is TRBV14, the J call TRBJ1-1; a possible D gene is TRBD1 (5 bases). The CDR3 sequence is 15 residues long. In germline, CDR1 is SGHDN, CDR2 FVKESK. V was cut by 0 bases and J by 5 bases, with 13 bases left in between. The CDR3 DNA follows: TGTGCCAGCAGCCAAGATTGGGGGTTGGTGACTGAAGCTTTCTTT. Translation: CASSQDWGLVTEAFF. The complete variable domain, with remaining parts taken from reference TRBV14 and TRBJ1-1, reads EAGVTQFPSHSVIEKGQTVTLRCDPISGHDNLYWYRRVMGKEIKFLLHFVKESKQDESGMPNNRFLAERTGGTYSTLKVQPAELEDSGVYFCASSQDWGLVTEAFFGQGTRLTVV.

V is TRBV6-5 and J is TRBJ2-5; 9 nucleotides match TRBD1. This CDR3 spans 12 amino acids. After removal of 7 bases from V and 4 bases from J, the junction contained 1 base not matched to a gene. Germline values: CDR1 MNHEY, CDR2 SVGAGI. Written as DNA, the CDR3 is TGTGCCAGCATGGACAGGGGAGAGACCCAGTACTTC. This encodes CASMDRGETQYF.

The chain uses TRBV20-1 and TRBJ2-5; D gene ambiguous. The V and J ends lost 0 bases and 5 bases respectively, with 13 bases between them. This CDR3 contains 14 residues. Germline CDR1 and CDR2: DFQATT and SNEGSKA (reference sequence). The CDR3 region is CSAREVGHRETQYF. The CDR3 DNA reads TGCAGTGCTAGAGAGGTGGGCCATCGGGAGACCCAGTACTTC.

This chain connects TRBV12-5 to TRBJ2-5; D not resolved. The germline V and J ends were trimmed by 2 bases and 5 bases, with 9 bases remaining between them. The CDR3 has 13 residues. The germline gives CDR1 LGHNT, CDR2 FRNRAP. CDR3 region: CASGLSEVETQYF. Written as DNA, the CDR3 is TGTGCTAGTGGTTTGAGCGAGGTGGAGACCCAGTACTTC. Full variable domain (outside the CDR3, taken from reference TRBV12-5 and TRBJ2-5): DARVTQTPRHKVTEMGQEVTMRCQPILGHNTVFWYRQTMMQGLELLAYFRNRAPLDDSGMPKDRFSAEMPDATLATLKIQPSEPRDSAVYFCASGLSEVETQYFGPGTRLLVL.

This chain uses TRBV7-9 with TRBJ1-1; D is undetermined. Looked up from germline, CDR1 is SEHNR and CDR2 is FQNEAQ (reference sequence). The ends were cut back, 1 base at V and 1 base at J, with 4 bases in the middle. The CDR3 is 13 amino acids. In nucleotides, the CDR3 is TGTGCCAGCAGCTTAGAAACGAACACTGAAGCTTTCTTT. This gives the protein CASSLETNTEAFF.

J is TRBJ1-1 and V is TRBV3-1; no definite D call. V was cut by 1 base and J by 3 bases, with 9 bases left in between. Germline lookup yields CDR1 LGHDT and CDR2 YNNKEL (reference sequence). The length of the CDR3 is 14 residues. In DNA form, the CDR3 reads TGTGCCAGCAGCCAAGCCCCTCGGGACACTGAAGCTTTCTTT. The encoded protein is CASSQAPRDTEAFF.

The V call is TRBV7-9, the J call TRBJ2-4, with D perhaps TRBD2 (5 bases). CDR3 length: 14 amino acids. Germline CDR1 SEHNR, CDR2 FQNEAQ (reference sequence). Trimming shortened V by 1 base and J by 6 bases, and 10 bases separated the two germline ends. CDR3 in amino acids: CASSLGGSGNIQYF. The CDR3 DNA follows: TGTGCCAGCAGCTTAGGTGGGAGCGGAAACATTCAGTACTTC.

This rearrangement joins TRBV29-1 to TRBJ2-1, with 7 bases fitting TRBD2. Looked up from germline, CDR1 is SQVTM and CDR2 is ANQGSEA. The CDR3 runs 15 residues. J gave up 6 bases and V 4 bases, and 12 bases lay outside the gene matches. The DNA of the CDR3 is TGCAGCGTTGGAAGTTTCGCGGGGGAGCTCAATGAGCAGTTCTTC. Translating gives CSVGSFAGELNEQFF.

The CDR3: CASSPTGDGPVYGYTF. The CDR3 DNA reads as TGTGCCAGCTCACCCACTGGGGACGGCCCGGTCTATGGCTACACCTTC. The J gene is TRBJ1-2, the V gene TRBV18; D might be TRBD1 (5 bases). CDR3 length: 16 residues. V dropped 3 bases and J dropped 4 bases, with 18 bases sitting between them. The germline gives CDR1 KGHSH, CDR2 LQKENI.

This chain uses TRBV29-1 with TRBJ2-3, with TRBD2 identical over 8 bases. Losses at the gene ends were 4 bases for V and 6 bases for J; bases not matched to a gene: 12. Germline lookup yields CDR1 SQVTM and CDR2 ANQGSEA. The CDR3 contains 15 residues. This CDR3 is CSVVSAGASTDTQYF. The DNA for the CDR3 is TGCAGCGTTGTATCAGCGGGGGCCTCGACGGATACGCAGTATTTT.

This rearrangement joins TRBV2 to TRBJ2-2, with 11 bases fitting TRBD2. This CDR3 is built from 15 residues. Germline CDR1 SNHLY, CDR2 FYNNEI. V lost 6 bases to trimming and J lost 4 bases; unmatched junction nucleotides: 4. The CDR3 loop is CASRVSGGATGELFF. The DNA for the CDR3 is TGTGCCAGCAGAGTTAGCGGGGGGGCCACCGGGGAGCTGTTTTTT.